One and the same sample provided the 14 T cell receptor beta chains below, sequenced in a study of blood T cell repertoires in COVID-19. Libraries were prepared by immunoSEQ multiplex PCR; TCRdb keeps only in-frame clonotypes and omits some of them. The top ten clones hold around 1.2% of a sample with about 380,000 clones, roughly 90% of them seen once. Sequencing input: peripheral blood. These TCRs come from a man between 35 and 55 years old with acute or convalescent COVID-19.

The rearrangement uses TRBV5-1 and TRBJ2-2; D possibly corresponds to TRBD2 (5 bases). The germline gives CDR1 SGHRS, CDR2 YFSETQ. Deletions cut 0 bases from V and 5 bases from J, with 11 bases between. The CDR3 spans 15 residues. CDR3 protein: CASSLEGRGTGELFF. The CDR3 DNA is TGCGCCAGCAGCTTGGAGGGTCGGGGAACCGGGGAGCTGTTTTTT.

The chain recombines TRBV5-4 with TRBJ2-7, with 8 positions matching TRBD2. The CDR3 is made up of 14 amino acids. The junction had 5 bases not matched to a gene; V was cut back by 4 bases and J by 2 bases. Germline assignment: CDR1 SGHNT and CDR2 YYREEE (reference sequence). CDR3 nucleotides: TGTGCCAGCAGCCCGGGGGGGGCCCCCTACGAGCAGTACTTC. It translates to CASSPGGAPYEQYF.

The rearrangement joins TRBV2 to TRBJ1-1; D is ambiguous. Germline CDR1 SNHLY, CDR2 FYNNEI. Trimming cost V 2 bases and J 7 bases, with 17 bases left between them. The CDR3 is 15 residues long. CDR3 in amino acids: CASSERQIREVEAFF. The CDR3 bases are TGTGCCAGCAGTGAAAGACAAATCCGGGAAGTTGAAGCTTTCTTT.

V gene TRBV4-2 combines with J gene TRBJ2-7, with 7 bases aligning to TRBD1. Germline V gene lookup returns CDR1 LGHNA and CDR2 YNFKEQ. V lost 4 bases and J lost 4; bases outside the gene matches: 13. The CDR3 has 16 residues. The chain's CDR3 is CASSPEGSTGLYEQYF. The CDR3 DNA is TGTGCCAGCAGCCCAGAGGGCTCGACAGGGTTGTACGAGCAGTACTTC.

This clone has a handful of counts. Additional DNA sequences in this sample encode the identical CDR3. This sequence joins TRBV2 and TRBJ2-3; 9 bases map to TRBD1. The junction had 6 bases not matched to a gene; V was cut back by 6 bases and J by 2 bases. The germline V gene has CDR1 SNHLY and CDR2 FYNNEI. CDR3 length: 15 residues. Here the CDR3 reads CASSKDRGFTDTQYF. In DNA, the CDR3 is TGTGCCAGCAGCAAGGACAGGGGCTTCACAGATACGCAGTATTTT.

This clone was recorded only once. CDR3 in amino acids: CAWRRLLVNEQYF. CDR3 DNA sequence: TGTGCCTGGAGGAGGCTTTTGGTAAACGAGCAGTACTTC. The rearrangement joins TRBV30 to TRBJ2-7; no clear D gene. Trimming cost V 3 bases and J 5 bases, with 14 bases left between them. The length of the CDR3 is 13 residues. CDR1 and CDR2 from the germline V gene are GTSNPN and SVGIG (reference sequence). The complete variable domain, with remaining parts taken from reference TRBV30 and TRBJ2-7, reads SQTIHQWPATLVQPVGSPLSLECTVEGTSNPNLYWYRQAAGRGLQLLFYSVGIGQISSEVPQNLSASRPQDRQFILSSKKLLLSDSGFYLCAWRRLLVNEQYFGPGTRLTVT.

This sequence joins TRBV28 and TRBJ2-1; 8 bases are a match to TRBD2. The CDR3 sequence is 14 residues long. CDR1 MDHEN and CDR2 SYDVKM come from the germline V gene. V dropped 3 bases and J dropped 9; count of bases not matched to a gene: 7. The CDR3 sequence: CASSFSSGFAEQFF. The CDR3 coding sequence is TGTGCCAGCAGTTTTTCTAGCGGGTTCGCTGAGCAGTTCTTC.

The V and J genes are TRBV4-3 and TRBJ2-3, with D possibly being TRBD1 (6 bases). The CDR3 covers 15 residues. The germline V and J ends were trimmed by 6 bases and 3 bases, with 16 bases remaining between them. Germline V gene data show CDR1 as LGHNA and CDR2 as YSLEER. In DNA, the CDR3 is TGCGCCAGCAGTTACATAGCAGGGGCAACAGATACGCAGTATTTT. Its protein product is CASSYIAGATDTQYF.

The chain uses TRBV10-3 and TRBJ1-6; 7 positions match TRBD1. V shed 11 bases, J shed 7 bases, and the junction held 8 bases outside the gene matches. The CDR3 covers 13 residues. Germline loops: CDR1 ENHRY, CDR2 SYGVKD. The DNA for the CDR3 is TGTGCCGTAACCGGGACAGAGAATTCACCCCTCCACTTT. Residues: CAVTGTENSPLHF.

The V call is TRBV11-2, the J call TRBJ2-7; perhaps TRBD2 as D (7 bases). The V gene's germline CDR1 is SGHAT and CDR2 FQNNGV. The CDR3 has 14 amino acids. V shed 5 bases and J shed 4 bases, with 15 bases lying between them. CDR3 region: CASSPGLGGYEQYF. CDR3 coding DNA: TGTGCCAGCAGCCCTGGACTAGGGGGTTACGAGCAGTACTTC. Combining the CDR3 with reference TRBV11-2 and TRBJ2-7 gives the whole variable domain EAGVAQSPRYKIIEKRQSVAFWCNPISGHATLYWYQQILGQGPKLLIQFQNNGVVDDSQLPKDRFSAERLKGVDSTLKIQPAKLEDSAVYLCASSPGLGGYEQYFGPGTRLTVT.

In the case of this clone: Other DNA sequences in this specimen translate into the identical CDR3. The gene calls are TRBV11-2 and TRBJ1-3; D is ambiguous. V lost 5 bases and J 4 bases, leaving 9 bases between the germline ends. The V gene's germline CDR1 is SGHAT and CDR2 FQNNGV. This CDR3 has 13 amino acids. This CDR3 reads CASSRDRGNTIYF. CDR3 coding DNA: TGTGCCAGCAGCCGCGATCGCGGAAACACCATATATTTT.

V gene TRBV10-3 combines with J gene TRBJ2-2, with TRBD2 matching 14 bases. The CDR3 covers 15 residues. V lost 10 bases and J lost 3; bases outside the gene matches: 4. Germline V gene sequence: CDR1 ENHRY, CDR2 SYGVKD. CDR3 in amino acids: CASSGLAGDTGELFF. Written as DNA, the CDR3 is TGTGCCAGTTCGGGACTAGCGGGAGACACCGGGGAGCTGTTTTTT.

The chain links TRBV7-3 to TRBJ1-1; no definite D call. The length of the CDR3 is 15 residues. With 2 bases removed from V and 3 bases from J, the gap between germline ends came to 13 bases. Germline CDR1 is SGHTA and CDR2 is FQGTGA. The CDR3 coding sequence is TGTGCCAGCAGCTTATCGCCCGGAGGGTACACTGAAGCTTTCTTT. Translating gives CASSLSPGGYTEAFF.

This clone has only a few counts. This chain joins TRBV9 and TRBJ2-3; 13 positions match TRBD2. From germline, CDR1 is SGDLS and CDR2 YYNGEE. The CDR3 length is 15 residues. V lost 0 bases and J lost 11; bases outside the gene matches: 6. CDR3 region: CASSVAETSGGRQYF. CDR3 nucleotides: TGTGCCAGCAGCGTAGCCGAGACTAGCGGGGGGAGGCAGTATTTT.